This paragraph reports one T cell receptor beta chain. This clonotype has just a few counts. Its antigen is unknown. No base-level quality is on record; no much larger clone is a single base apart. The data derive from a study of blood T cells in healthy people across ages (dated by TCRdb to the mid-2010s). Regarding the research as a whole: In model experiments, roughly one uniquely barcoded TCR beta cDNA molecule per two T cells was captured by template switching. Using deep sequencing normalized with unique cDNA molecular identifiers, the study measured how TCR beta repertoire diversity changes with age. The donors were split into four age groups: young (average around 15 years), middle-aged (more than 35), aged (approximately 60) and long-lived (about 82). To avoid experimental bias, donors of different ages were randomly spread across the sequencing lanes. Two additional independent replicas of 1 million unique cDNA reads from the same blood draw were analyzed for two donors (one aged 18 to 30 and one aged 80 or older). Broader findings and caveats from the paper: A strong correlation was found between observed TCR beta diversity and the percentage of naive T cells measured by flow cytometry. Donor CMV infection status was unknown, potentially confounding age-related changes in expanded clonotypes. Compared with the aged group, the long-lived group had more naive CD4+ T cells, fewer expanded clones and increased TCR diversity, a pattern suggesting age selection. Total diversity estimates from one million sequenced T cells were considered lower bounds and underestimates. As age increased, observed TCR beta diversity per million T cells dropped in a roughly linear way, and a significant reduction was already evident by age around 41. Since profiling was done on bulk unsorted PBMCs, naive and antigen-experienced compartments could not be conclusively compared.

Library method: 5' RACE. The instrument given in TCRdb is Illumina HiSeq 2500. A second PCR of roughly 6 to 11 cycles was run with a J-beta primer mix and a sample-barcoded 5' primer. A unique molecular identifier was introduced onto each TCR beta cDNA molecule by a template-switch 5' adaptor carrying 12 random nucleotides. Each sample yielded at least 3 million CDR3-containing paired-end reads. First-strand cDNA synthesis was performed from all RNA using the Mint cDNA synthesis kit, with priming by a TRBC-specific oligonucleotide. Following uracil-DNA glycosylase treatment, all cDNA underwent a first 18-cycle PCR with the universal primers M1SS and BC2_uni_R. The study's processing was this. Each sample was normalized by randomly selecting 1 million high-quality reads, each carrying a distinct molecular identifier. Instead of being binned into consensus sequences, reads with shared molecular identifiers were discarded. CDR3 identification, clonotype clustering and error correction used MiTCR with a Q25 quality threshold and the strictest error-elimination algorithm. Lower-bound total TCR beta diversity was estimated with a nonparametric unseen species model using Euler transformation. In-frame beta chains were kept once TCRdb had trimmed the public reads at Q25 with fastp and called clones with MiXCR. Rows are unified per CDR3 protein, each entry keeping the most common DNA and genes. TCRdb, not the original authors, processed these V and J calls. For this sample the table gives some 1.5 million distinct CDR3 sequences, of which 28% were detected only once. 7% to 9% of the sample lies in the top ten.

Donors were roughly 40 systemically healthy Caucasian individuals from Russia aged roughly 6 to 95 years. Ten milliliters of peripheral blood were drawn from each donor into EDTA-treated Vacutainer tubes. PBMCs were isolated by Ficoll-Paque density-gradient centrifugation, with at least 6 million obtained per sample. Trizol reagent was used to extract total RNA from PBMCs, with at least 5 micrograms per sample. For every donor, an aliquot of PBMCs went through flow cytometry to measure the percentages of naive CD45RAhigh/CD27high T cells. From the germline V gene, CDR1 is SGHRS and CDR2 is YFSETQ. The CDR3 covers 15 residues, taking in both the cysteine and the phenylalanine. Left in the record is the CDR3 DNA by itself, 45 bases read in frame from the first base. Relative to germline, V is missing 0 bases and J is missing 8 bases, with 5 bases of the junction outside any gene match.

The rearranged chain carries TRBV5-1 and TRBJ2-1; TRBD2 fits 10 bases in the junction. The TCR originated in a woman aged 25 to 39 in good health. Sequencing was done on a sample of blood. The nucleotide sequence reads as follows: TGCGCCAGCAGCTTGGGTAGCGGGGGGTTAGATGAGCAGTTCTTC. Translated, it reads CASSLGSGGLDEQFF.